The 22 T cell receptor beta chains given below trace back to one sample, sequenced in a study of T cells in Graves' hyperthyroidism and ophthalmopathy. TCR beta CDR3 regions were amplified from RNA. The HTBI set primed first-round TCR CDR3 RT-PCR. One entry per CDR3 protein, called by TCRdb with MiXCR from the multiplex PCR reads. The table lists 350,000 to 450,000 distinct CDR3 sequences, approximately 15% of them singletons, with more than 9.5% in the top ten. The specimen was blood. The receptor source for this set is a woman aged 55-75 years with Graves' hyperthyroidism.

This clonotype was detected a few times. This chain links TRBV15 with TRBJ2-5, with D possibly TRBD1 on 5 matching bases. V was shortened by 0 bases and J by 3 bases, with 11 bases between the two germline ends. The germline gives CDR1 LNHNV, CDR2 YYDKDF (reference sequence). This CDR3 is built from 15 residues. The CDR3 reads CATSRDPTGEETQYF. As DNA, the CDR3 is TGTGCCACCAGCAGAGATCCCACAGGAGAAGAGACCCAGTACTTC.

The J gene is TRBJ2-5, the V gene TRBV11-2, with 8 nucleotides matching TRBD1. The germline V gene encodes CDR1 SGHAT and CDR2 FQNNGV. The CDR3 totals 16 residues. J lost 2 bases, V lost 2 bases, and 7 bases had no gene match. CDR3 DNA: TGTGCCAGCAGCTTACGGACAGGGAAGGGACAAGAGACCCAGTACTTC. Encoded protein: CASSLRTGKGQETQYF.

This clonotype was seen more than once but under ten times. The chain couples TRBV4-1 to TRBJ1-1, with D tentatively TRBD1 (6 bases). CDR3 length equals 16 residues. CDR1 is MGHRA and CDR2 is YSYEKL in the germline V gene. The ends were cut back, 5 bases at V and 1 base at J, with 17 bases in the middle. DNA of the CDR3: TGCGCCAGCAGCTACTCACCAGGGGCCCCGAACACTGAAGCTTTCTTT. It encodes CASSYSPGAPNTEAFF.

This rearrangement joins TRBV3-1 to TRBJ2-1, with TRBD2 as a possible D gene (6 bases). CDR1 LGHDT and CDR2 YNNKEL come from the germline V gene (reference sequence). V lost 3 bases and J lost 6, with 18 bases in between. The CDR3 is 16 amino acids. The CDR3 bases are TGTGCCAGCAGCCACCCCGGGGGAAGCGGTATCAATGAGCAGTTCTTC. Its protein is CASSHPGGSGINEQFF.

J is TRBJ2-3 and V is TRBV20-1; the D is unclear. Trimming took 6 bases from V and 0 from J, leaving 10 bases between them. Looked up from germline, CDR1 is DFQATT and CDR2 is SNEGSKA (reference sequence). The CDR3 runs to 13 residues. CDR3 sequence reads: CSAKSYSTDTQYF. In nucleotides, the CDR3 is TGCAGTGCAAAATCTTATAGCACAGATACGCAGTATTTT.

A few counts support this clonotype. CDR3 DNA: TGCGCCAGCAGCGGTTACGGAGGGGGGACCATATATTTT. It translates to CASSGYGGGTIYF. This chain uses TRBV4-1 with TRBJ1-3; D is perhaps TRBD1 (6 bases). CDR1 and CDR2 (germline): MGHRA, YSYEKL. Deletions cut 5 bases from V and 10 bases from J, with 15 bases between. This CDR3 is 13 amino acids long.

In its sample, this clonotype was seen a few times. V usage is TRBV3-1 and J usage is TRBJ2-1, with 7 bases that match TRBD2. This CDR3 spans 16 amino acids. V lost 5 bases, J lost 5 bases, and 12 bases stayed unmatched. Germline V CDR1 and CDR2: LGHDT, YNNKEL (reference sequence). CDR3 region: CASSAPGARGDNEQFF. CDR3 in DNA: TGTGCCAGCAGCGCCCCGGGCGCCCGGGGGGACAATGAGCAGTTCTTC.

This clonotype was counted many times. V and J are TRBV11-2 and TRBJ2-3; D gene unclear. Germline V gene lookup returns CDR1 SGHAT and CDR2 FQNNGV. V was clipped by 3 bases and J by 0 bases, with 7 bases between them. The CDR3 has 14 residues. The CDR3 region is CASSFQLSTDTQYF. CDR3 nucleotide sequence: TGTGCCAGCAGCTTCCAACTTAGCACAGATACGCAGTATTTT.

CDR3 nucleotides: TGTGCCAGTAGTATGGGACAGGGGTCCGACGAGCAGTACTTC. The encoded protein is CASSMGQGSDEQYF. This chain uses TRBV19 with TRBJ2-7; 10 nucleotides align to TRBD1. The V gene's germline CDR1 is LNHDA and CDR2 SQIVND (reference sequence). Trimming at V came to 3 bases and at J to 5 bases, leaving 4 bases not matched to a gene. This CDR3 comprises 14 residues.

The sample holds many counts of this clonotype. The chain is built from TRBV12-3 or TRBV12-4 and TRBJ2-1; D is unclear. The V gene lost 1 base and the J gene lost 1 base, with 8 bases spanning the gap. The CDR3 extends over 15 amino acids. This CDR3 is CASSLGQPSYNEQFF. The CDR3 DNA sequence: TGTGCCAGCAGTTTAGGGCAGCCATCCTACAATGAGCAGTTCTTC.

This clonotype showed up many times. The J gene is TRBJ2-7, the V gene TRBV20-1; TRBD2 matches 10 bases. CDR3 length equals 12 residues. Germline V gene lookup returns CDR1 DFQATT and CDR2 SNEGSKA (reference sequence). The V segment lost 7 bases and the J segment 4 bases; nucleotides outside the gene matches: 4. CDR3 nucleotide sequence: TGCAGTGTCCTAGCGGGAGTTTACGAGCAGTACTTC. This translates into CSVLAGVYEQYF.

This clonotype came up a few times. V and J are TRBV6-4 and TRBJ2-7; weak D call: TRBD2 (6 bases). CDR3 length: 17 residues. V lost 0 bases and J 4 bases, leaving 19 bases between the germline ends. The germline gives CDR1 MRHNA, CDR2 SNTAGT. CDR3 sequence (DNA): TGTGCCAGCAGTGACTCGAGTGTCAGGGCGGGGTCGTACGAGCAGTACTTC. Its protein product is CASSDSSVRAGSYEQYF.

This clonotype has more than one count but fewer than ten. The rearrangement joins TRBV30 to TRBJ2-2; 7 nucleotides agree with TRBD2. The CDR3 extends over 15 amino acids. J gave up 9 bases and V 4 bases, and 14 bases lay outside the gene matches. Germline V gives CDR1 GTSNPN, CDR2 SVGIG (reference sequence). Here the CDR3 DNA reads TGTGCCTGGACAAGAGGGGAGGGATTAGTGTGGGAGCTGTTTTTT. It yields the protein CAWTRGEGLVWELFF.

This clonotype was picked up many times. V and J are TRBV7-3 and TRBJ2-1; D is perhaps TRBD2 (6 bases). The CDR3 is 15 residues long. V gave up 5 bases and J gave up 6 bases, with 17 bases separating them. Germline V lookup: CDR1 SGHTA, CDR2 FQGTGA. The CDR3 is CASSARQAGTNEQFF. In DNA form, the CDR3 reads TGTGCCAGCAGCGCGCGGCAGGCGGGAACCAATGAGCAGTTCTTC.

This clonotype came up once. The genes are TRBV20-1 and TRBJ2-7; D possibly corresponds to TRBD1 (5 bases). Germline values: CDR1 DFQATT, CDR2 SNEGSKA (reference sequence). This CDR3 has 13 residues. V lost 3 bases to trimming and J lost 5 bases, with 14 bases between them. The CDR3 region is CSARAGSSHEQYF. The CDR3 DNA reads as TGCAGTGCTAGGGCAGGGTCCAGTCACGAGCAGTACTTC.

The table lists this clonotype with a few counts. The chain is built from TRBV11-2 and TRBJ2-7, with D tentatively TRBD1 (5 bases). The CDR3 sequence is 15 residues long. CDR1 and CDR2 (germline): SGHAT, FQNNGV. V dropped 3 bases and J dropped 3 bases, with 15 bases sitting between them. The CDR3 spells CASSLLLTDSYEQYF. Written as DNA, the CDR3 is TGTGCCAGCAGCTTGTTGCTGACAGACAGCTACGAGCAGTACTTC.

This clonotype was observed at least ten times. DNA for the CDR3: TGCGCCAGCAGTCGTCTCAGTGGAGGCTCCTACGAGCAGTACTTC. This gives the protein CASSRLSGGSYEQYF. The chain employs TRBV5-1 and TRBJ2-7; the D gene is possibly TRBD2 (5 bases). CDR1 and CDR2 from the germline V gene are SGHRS and YFSETQ. The germline V and J ends were trimmed by 5 bases and 0 bases, with 15 bases remaining between them. The length of the CDR3 is 15 residues.

As regards this clonotype: Here the CDR3 omits its conserved ending phenylalanine or tryptophan, so a read error is the likely source. The gene calls are TRBV10-3 and TRBJ1-1; TRBD1 might be the D (6 bases). The CDR3 is 13 residues long. The V end was cut by 2 bases, the J end by 10 bases, with 14 bases between. Germline V gene sequence: CDR1 ENHRY, CDR2 SYGVKD. The chain's CDR3 is CAISERTDRIAFL. DNA of the CDR3: TGTGCCATCAGTGAGAGGACAGATAGAATAGCTTTCCTT.

This clonotype has a count of ten or more. The chain couples TRBV7-3 to TRBJ2-3, with 7 bases fitting TRBD1. Trimming took 5 bases from V and 1 from J; bases not matched to a gene: 9. CDR3 length: 16 amino acids. Germline CDR1 SGHTA, CDR2 FQGTGA. The CDR3 DNA follows: TGTGCCAGCAGCCTTGGGACAGCCGAGGGCACAGATACGCAGTATTTT. This codes for CASSLGTAEGTDTQYF. The whole variable domain, filled in from reference TRBV7-3 and TRBJ2-3, reads GAGVSQTPSNKVTEKGKYVELRCDPISGHTALYWYRQSLGQGPEFLIYFQGTGAADDSGLPNDRFFAVRPEGSVSTLKIQRTERGDSAVYLCASSLGTAEGTDTQYFGPGTRLTVL.

The CDR3 sequence is CASSLDWGGEETQYF. In DNA, the CDR3 is TGCGCCAGCAGCTTGGACTGGGGGGGTGAAGAGACCCAGTACTTC. The chain carries TRBV5-1 and TRBJ2-5, with 7 bases that match TRBD2. The CDR3 is made up of 15 amino acids. V shed 0 bases, J shed 3 bases, and the junction held 5 bases outside the gene matches. Germline-derived CDR1 and CDR2 are SGHRS and YFSETQ.

The chain is built from TRBV20-1 and TRBJ1-3; D is ambiguous. This CDR3 contains 14 residues. Looked up from germline, CDR1 is DFQATT and CDR2 is SNEGSKA (reference sequence). V was clipped by 0 bases and J by 3 bases, with 9 bases between them. Here the CDR3 DNA reads TGCAGTGCTAGAGACCACCGGAGTGGAAACACCATATATTTT. It specifies CSARDHRSGNTIYF.

The chain carries TRBV9 and TRBJ2-1; 7 bases fit TRBD1. V lost 4 bases, J lost 5 bases, and 6 bases stayed unmatched. This CDR3 spans 14 amino acids. Germline V gene lookup returns CDR1 SGDLS and CDR2 YYNGEE. The CDR3 nucleotides read TGTGCCAGCAGCTCCTCAGACAGGGACAATGAGCAGTTCTTC. Translated, it gives CASSSSDRDNEQFF.